One and the same sample provided the 4 T cell receptor beta chains below, sequenced in a study of siplizumab effects on memory and regulatory T cells. TCRdb keeps only in-frame clones here, not all; method: immunoSEQ multiplex PCR. The table records some 87,000 clones, 75% to 90% of them present only once. The specimen sequenced was CD4+ T cells sorted from blood. These receptor sequences come from a human donor in good health.

Concerning this clone itself: The sample has other DNA sequences that encode this CDR3 too. CDR3 sequence reads: CASSLGPQETQYF. In nucleotides, the CDR3 is TGCGCCAGCAGCTTAGGACCACAAGAGACCCAGTACTTC. V and J are TRBV5-1 and TRBJ2-5; D not resolved. The CDR3 length is 13 residues. CDR1 is SGHRS, CDR2 YFSETQ, per germline. V shed 2 bases and J shed 2 bases, with 7 bases lying between them.

This CDR3 is CASSNSGGGETQYF. The CDR3 nucleotides are TGCGCCAGCAGCAATTCAGGGGGCGGTGAGACCCAGTACTTC. The chain uses TRBV5-1 and TRBJ2-5; 8 nucleotides line up with TRBD1. Germline V gene data show CDR1 as SGHRS and CDR2 as YFSETQ. The CDR3 is made up of 14 amino acids. V shed 4 bases, J shed 5 bases, and the junction held 7 bases outside the gene matches.

This sequence joins TRBV5-1 and TRBJ1-1; the match to TRBD1 covers 7 bases. Germline V gene lookup returns CDR1 SGHRS and CDR2 YFSETQ. Trimming took 4 bases from V and 7 from J; bases not matched to a gene: 7. The CDR3 is made up of 13 amino acids. The CDR3 loop reads CASSPRQGGEAFF. CDR3 DNA sequence: TGCGCCAGCAGCCCAAGACAGGGTGGTGAAGCTTTCTTT. Based on the CDR3 plus reference TRBV5-1 and TRBJ1-1, the full variable domain is KAGVTQTPRYLIKTRGQQVTLSCSPISGHRSVSWYQQTPGQGLQFLFEYFSETQRNKGNFPGRFSGRQFSNSRSEMNVSTLELGDSALYLCASSPRQGGEAFFGQGTRLTVV.

This clone has a handful of counts. This sequence joins TRBV4-1 and TRBJ1-3; D gene uncertain. CDR1 is MGHRA, CDR2 YSYEKL, per germline. Trimming took off 5 bases at V and 2 bases at J, with 16 bases between the two ends. This CDR3 region has 16 residues. The CDR3 DNA follows: TGCGCCAGCAGCTCACCGACGCGGGCACCTGGAAACACCATATATTTT. It encodes CASSSPTRAPGNTIYF.